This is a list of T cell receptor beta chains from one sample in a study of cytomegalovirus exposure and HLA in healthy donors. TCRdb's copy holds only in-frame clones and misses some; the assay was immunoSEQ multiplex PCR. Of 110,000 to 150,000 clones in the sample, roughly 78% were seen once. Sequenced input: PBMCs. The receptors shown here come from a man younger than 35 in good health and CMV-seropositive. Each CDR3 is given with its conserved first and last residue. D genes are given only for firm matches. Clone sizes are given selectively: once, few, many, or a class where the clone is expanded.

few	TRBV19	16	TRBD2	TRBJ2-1	TGTGCCAGTAGTACCCCGCCCCGAGCGGGAGGAGGTGAGCAGTTCTTC	CASSTPPRAGGGEQFF
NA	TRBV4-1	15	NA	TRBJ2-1	TGCGCCAGCAGCCAGGAACAGGGTGGGAACAATGAGCAGTTCTTC	CASSQEQGGNNEQFF
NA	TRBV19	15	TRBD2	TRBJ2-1	TGTGCCAGTAGTGCAACTAGCGCCAGCAGTCATGAGCAGTTCTTC	CASSATSASSHEQFF
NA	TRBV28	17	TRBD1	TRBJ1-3	TGTGCCAGCAGTCTAAGTGGGACAGGGGGCGGACGAAACACCATATATTTT	CASSLSGTGGGRNTIYF
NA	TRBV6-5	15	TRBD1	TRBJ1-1	TGTGCCAGCAGTTACCGGACAGGGGGTCGGACTGAAGCTTTCTTT	CASSYRTGGRTEAFF
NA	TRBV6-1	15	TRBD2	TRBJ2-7	TGTGCCAGCAGTGAAGGACTAGCGGTTCCCTACGAGCAGTACTTC	CASSEGLAVPYEQYF
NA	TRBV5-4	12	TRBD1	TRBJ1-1	TGTGCCAGCAGCTTACAGGGGACTGAAGCTTTCTTT	CASSLQGTEAFF
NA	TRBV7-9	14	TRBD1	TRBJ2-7	TGTTCCAGCGAGGAAGGGACAGGCGTCGGCGAGCAGTACTTC	CSSEEGTGVGEQYF
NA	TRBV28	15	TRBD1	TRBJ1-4	TGTGCCAGCACCTTTAGCACTCCGGGACAGGGGTCACTGTTTTTT	CASTFSTPGQGSLFF
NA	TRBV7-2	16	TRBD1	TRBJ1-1	TGTGCCAGCAGCTTATTCCAGGGGGCCCAAGGGACTGAAGCTTTCTTT	CASSLFQGAQGTEAFF
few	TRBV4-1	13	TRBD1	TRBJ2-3	TGCGCCAGCAGCAAACAGGGGAGCGATACGCAGTATTTT	CASSKQGSDTQYF
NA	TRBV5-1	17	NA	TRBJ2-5	TGCGCCAGCAGCTCGCACGGGTCCCCCGCGTCCCAAGAGACCCAGTACTTC	CASSSHGSPASQETQYF
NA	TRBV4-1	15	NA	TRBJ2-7	TGCGCCAGCAGCCCCCTAATACAAAACAGGGAAACGAAGTACTTC	CASSPLIQNRETKYF
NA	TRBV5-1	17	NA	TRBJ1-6	TGCGCCAGCAGCTTGGCGAGTATAAGCTCCTATAATTCACCCCTCCACTTT	CASSLASISSYNSPLHF
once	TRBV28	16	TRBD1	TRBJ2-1	TGTGCCAGCAGTTCCGGGACAGGAGGTTCCTACAATGAGCAGTTCTTC	CASSSGTGGSYNEQFF
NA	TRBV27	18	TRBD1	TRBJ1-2	TGTGCCAGCAGTTTATACGGGACAGGGGGAGGTTCAGACTATGGCTACACCTTC	CASSLYGTGGGSDYGYTF
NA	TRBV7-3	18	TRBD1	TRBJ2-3	TGTGCCAGCAGCCCGGACAGGGTGTCGGGTCGGGGCACAGATACGCAGTATTTT	CASSPDRVSGRGTDTQYF
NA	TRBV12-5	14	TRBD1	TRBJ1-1	TGTGCTAGTGCCCCTGAGGGACAGGGGGCTGAAGCTTTCTTT	CASAPEGQGAEAFF
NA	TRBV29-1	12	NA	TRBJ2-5	TGCAGCGTTGGGGGGAGGGGGGAGACCCAGTACTTC	CSVGGRGETQYF
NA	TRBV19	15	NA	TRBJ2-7	TGTGCCAGTAGTATAGGGGGCTTCTCGGCCTACGAGCAGTACTTC	CASSIGGFSAYEQYF
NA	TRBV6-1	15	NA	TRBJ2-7	TGTGCCAGCCTTGCCTTCCCCACTGAGTCCTACGAGCAGTACTTC	CASLAFPTESYEQYF
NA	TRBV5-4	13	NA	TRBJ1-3	TGTGCCAGCAGCGGACAGCCTGGAAACACCATATATTTT	CASSGQPGNTIYF
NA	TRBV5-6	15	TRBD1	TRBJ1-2	TGTGCCAGCAGCTTAAGGACAGGGCGGAACGGTGGCTACACCTTC	CASSLRTGRNGGYTF
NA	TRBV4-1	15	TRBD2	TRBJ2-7	TGCGCCAGCAGCCTTACCGGGACTAGCGGCTACGAGCAGTACTTC	CASSLTGTSGYEQYF
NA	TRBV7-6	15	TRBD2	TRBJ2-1	TGTGCCAGCAGGCCAACTAGCGGGAGGGCCGATGAGCAGTTCTTC	CASRPTSGRADEQFF
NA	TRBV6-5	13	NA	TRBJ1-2	TGTGCCAGCAGTCCGCAGGGGAACTTTGGCTACACCTTC	CASSPQGNFGYTF
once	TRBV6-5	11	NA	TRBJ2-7	TGTGCCAGCAGTTCTCCCGACGAGCAGTACTTC	CASSSPDEQYF
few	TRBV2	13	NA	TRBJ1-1	TGTGCCAGCAGGGTACAGGGCTACACTGAAGCTTTCTTT	CASRVQGYTEAFF
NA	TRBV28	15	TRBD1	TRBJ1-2	TGTGCCAGCACATCACAAGGACAGGGACGCTATGGCTACACCTTC	CASTSQGQGRYGYTF
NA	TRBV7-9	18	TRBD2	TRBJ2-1	TGTGCCAGCAGCTCCGCTAAGGGACTAGCGGGAGGAGAGGATGAGCAGTTCTTC	CASSSAKGLAGGEDEQFF
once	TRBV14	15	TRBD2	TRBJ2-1	TGTGCCAGCAGTCTAAGCGGGGCCTTCTACAATGAGCAGTTCTTC	CASSLSGAFYNEQFF
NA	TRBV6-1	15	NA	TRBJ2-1	TGTGCCAGCACCTCCTCCGGAGCCTTATACAATGAGCAGTTCTTC	CASTSSGALYNEQFF